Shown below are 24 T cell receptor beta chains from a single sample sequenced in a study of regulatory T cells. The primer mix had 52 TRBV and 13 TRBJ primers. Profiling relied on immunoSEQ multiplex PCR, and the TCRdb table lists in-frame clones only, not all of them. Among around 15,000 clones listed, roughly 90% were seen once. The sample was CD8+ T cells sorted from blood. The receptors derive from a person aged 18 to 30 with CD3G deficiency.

Here the CDR3 DNA reads TGTGCCAGCGGGGAGGAAGAGACCCAGTACTTC. This codes for CASGEEETQYF. The chain couples TRBV2 to TRBJ2-5; TRBD2 might be the D (6 bases). V gave up 8 bases and J gave up 3 bases, with 7 bases separating them. This CDR3 comprises 11 residues. Germline CDR1 reads SNHLY; CDR2 reads FYNNEI.

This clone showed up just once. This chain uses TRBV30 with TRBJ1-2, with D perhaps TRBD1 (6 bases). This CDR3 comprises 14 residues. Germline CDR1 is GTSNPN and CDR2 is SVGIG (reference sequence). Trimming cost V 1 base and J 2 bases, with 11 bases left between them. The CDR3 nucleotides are TGTGCCTGGAGTGGGTCGGGGGCGAACTATGGCTACACCTTC. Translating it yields CAWSGSGANYGYTF.

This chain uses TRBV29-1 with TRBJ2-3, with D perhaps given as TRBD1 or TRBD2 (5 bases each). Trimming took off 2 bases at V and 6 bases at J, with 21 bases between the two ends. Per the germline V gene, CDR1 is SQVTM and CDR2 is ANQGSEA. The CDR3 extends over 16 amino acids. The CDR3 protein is CSVERVDGAGADTQYF. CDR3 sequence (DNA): TGCAGCGTTGAACGGGTGGACGGGGCCGGGGCGGATACGCAGTATTTT.

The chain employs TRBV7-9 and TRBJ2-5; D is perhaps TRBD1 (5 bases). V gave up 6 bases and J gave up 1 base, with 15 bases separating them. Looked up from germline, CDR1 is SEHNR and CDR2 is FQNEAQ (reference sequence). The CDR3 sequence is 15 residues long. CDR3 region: CASSSPGPSQETQYF. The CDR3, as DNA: TGTGCCAGCAGTTCTCCAGGGCCTTCCCAAGAGACCCAGTACTTC.

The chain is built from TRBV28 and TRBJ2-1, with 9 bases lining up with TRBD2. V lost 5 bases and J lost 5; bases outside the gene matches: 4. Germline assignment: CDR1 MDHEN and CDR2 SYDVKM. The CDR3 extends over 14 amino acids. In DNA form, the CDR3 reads TGTGCCAGCAGTCGACTAGCGGTTAACAATGAGCAGTTCTTC. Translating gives CASSRLAVNNEQFF.

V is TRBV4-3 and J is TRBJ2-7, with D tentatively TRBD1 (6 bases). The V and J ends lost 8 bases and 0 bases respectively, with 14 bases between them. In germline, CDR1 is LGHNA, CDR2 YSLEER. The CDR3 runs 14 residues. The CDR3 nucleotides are TGCGCCAGCGCCAATCTGGACAGCTCCTACGAGCAGTACTTC. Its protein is CASANLDSSYEQYF.

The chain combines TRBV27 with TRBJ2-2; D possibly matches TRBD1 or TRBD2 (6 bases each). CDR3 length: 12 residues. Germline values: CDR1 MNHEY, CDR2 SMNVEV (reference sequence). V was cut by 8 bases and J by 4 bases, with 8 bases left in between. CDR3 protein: CASGGLTGELFF. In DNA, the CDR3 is TGTGCCAGCGGGGGGCTCACCGGGGAGCTGTTTTTT.

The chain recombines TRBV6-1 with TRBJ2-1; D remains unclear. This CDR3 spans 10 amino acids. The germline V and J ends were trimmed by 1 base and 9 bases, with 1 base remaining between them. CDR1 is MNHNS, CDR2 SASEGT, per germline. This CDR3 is CASSEGEQFF. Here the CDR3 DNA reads TGTGCCAGCAGTGAAGGTGAGCAGTTCTTC.

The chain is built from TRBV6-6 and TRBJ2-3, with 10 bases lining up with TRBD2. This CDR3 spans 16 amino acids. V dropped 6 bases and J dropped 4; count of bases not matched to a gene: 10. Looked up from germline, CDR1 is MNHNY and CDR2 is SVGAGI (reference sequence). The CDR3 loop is CASSPYQRGGADTQYF. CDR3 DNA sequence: TGTGCCAGCAGCCCCTACCAGCGGGGGGGCGCAGATACGCAGTATTTT.

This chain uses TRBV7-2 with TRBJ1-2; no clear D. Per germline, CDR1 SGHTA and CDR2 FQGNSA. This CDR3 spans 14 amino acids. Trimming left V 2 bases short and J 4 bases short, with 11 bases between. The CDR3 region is CASSLRQAAYGYTF. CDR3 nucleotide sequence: TGTGCCAGCAGCTTAAGGCAGGCAGCCTATGGCTACACCTTC.

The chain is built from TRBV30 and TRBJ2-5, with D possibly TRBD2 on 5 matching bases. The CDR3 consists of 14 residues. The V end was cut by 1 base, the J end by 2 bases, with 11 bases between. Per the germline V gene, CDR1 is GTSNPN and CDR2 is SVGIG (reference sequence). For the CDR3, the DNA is TGTGCCTGGAGTGCCGGGATCGGTCAAGAGACCCAGTACTTC. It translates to CAWSAGIGQETQYF.

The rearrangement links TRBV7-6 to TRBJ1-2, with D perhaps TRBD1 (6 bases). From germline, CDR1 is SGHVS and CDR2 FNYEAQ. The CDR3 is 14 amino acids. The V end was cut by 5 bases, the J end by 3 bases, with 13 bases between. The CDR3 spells CASSPGTSDYGYTF. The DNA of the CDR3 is TGTGCCAGCAGCCCAGGGACAAGCGACTATGGCTACACCTTC.

The DNA of the CDR3 is TGCAGCGTTCCGGGCAATGAGCAGTTCTTC. Translating gives CSVPGNEQFF. The genes are TRBV29-1 and TRBJ2-1; D is unresolved. Trimming removed 5 bases from V and 6 bases from J, with 5 bases in between. There are 10 residues in the CDR3. Germline values: CDR1 SQVTM, CDR2 ANQGSEA.

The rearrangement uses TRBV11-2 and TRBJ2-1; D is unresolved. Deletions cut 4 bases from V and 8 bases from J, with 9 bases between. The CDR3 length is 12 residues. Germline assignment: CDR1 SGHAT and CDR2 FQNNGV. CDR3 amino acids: CASSSAWDEQFF. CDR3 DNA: TGTGCCAGCAGCTCCGCTTGGGATGAGCAGTTCTTC.

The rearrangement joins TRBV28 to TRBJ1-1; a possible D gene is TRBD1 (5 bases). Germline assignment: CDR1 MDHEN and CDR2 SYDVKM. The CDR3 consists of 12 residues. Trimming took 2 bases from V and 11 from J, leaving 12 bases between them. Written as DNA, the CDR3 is TGTGCCAGCAGTTTAAGCGGGGCGAAGGCTTTCTTT. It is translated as CASSLSGAKAFF.

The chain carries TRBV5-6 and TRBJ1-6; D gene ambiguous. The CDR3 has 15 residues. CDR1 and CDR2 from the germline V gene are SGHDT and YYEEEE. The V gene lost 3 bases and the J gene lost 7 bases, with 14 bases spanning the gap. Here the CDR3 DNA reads TGTGCCAGCAGCTGGGTTAGGAATCCAAATTCACCCCTCCACTTT. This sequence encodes CASSWVRNPNSPLHF.

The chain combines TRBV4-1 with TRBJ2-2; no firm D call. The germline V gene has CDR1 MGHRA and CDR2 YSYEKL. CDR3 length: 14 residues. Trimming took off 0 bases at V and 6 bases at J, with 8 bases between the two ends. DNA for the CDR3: TGCGCCAGCAGCCAAGAAGGCAGACCCGGGGAGCTGTTTTTT. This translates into CASSQEGRPGELFF.

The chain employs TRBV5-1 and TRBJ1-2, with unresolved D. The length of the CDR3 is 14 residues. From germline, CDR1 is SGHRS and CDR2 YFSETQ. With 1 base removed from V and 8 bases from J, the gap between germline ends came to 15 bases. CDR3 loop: CASSLIGGGDGYTF. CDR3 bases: TGCGCCAGCAGCTTGATTGGAGGAGGCGACGGCTACACCTTC.

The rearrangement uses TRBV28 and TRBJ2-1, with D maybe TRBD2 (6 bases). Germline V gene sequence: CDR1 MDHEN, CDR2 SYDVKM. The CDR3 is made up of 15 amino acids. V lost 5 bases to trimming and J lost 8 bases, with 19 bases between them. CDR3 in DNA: TGTGCCAGCAGTCCCAACCGGGACTTTGGGGATGAGCAGTTCTTC. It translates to CASSPNRDFGDEQFF. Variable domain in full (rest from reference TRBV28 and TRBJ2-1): DVKVTQSSRYLVKRTGEKVFLECVQDMDHENMFWYRQDPGLGLRLIYFSYDVKMKEKGDIPEGYSVSREKKERFSLILESASTNQTSMYLCASSPNRDFGDEQFFGPGTRLTVL.

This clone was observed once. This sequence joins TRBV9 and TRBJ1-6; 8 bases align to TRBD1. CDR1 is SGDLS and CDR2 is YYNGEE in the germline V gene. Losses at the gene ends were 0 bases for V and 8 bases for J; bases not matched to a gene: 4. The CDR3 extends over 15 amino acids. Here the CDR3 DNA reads TGTGCCAGCAGCGTAGGGACAGGGAACTATTCACCCCTCCACTTT. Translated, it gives CASSVGTGNYSPLHF. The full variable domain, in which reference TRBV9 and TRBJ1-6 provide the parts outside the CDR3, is DSGVTQTPKHLITATGQRVTLRCSPRSGDLSVYWYQQSLDQGLQFLIQYYNGEERAKGNILERFSAQQFPDLHSELNLSSLELGDSALYFCASSVGTGNYSPLHFGNGTRLTVT.

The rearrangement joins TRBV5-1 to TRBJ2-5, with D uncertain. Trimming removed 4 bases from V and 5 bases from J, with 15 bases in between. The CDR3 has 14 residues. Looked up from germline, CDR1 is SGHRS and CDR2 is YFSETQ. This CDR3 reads CASSPVGPEETQYF. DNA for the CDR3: TGCGCCAGCAGCCCGGTTGGGCCTGAGGAGACCCAGTACTTC. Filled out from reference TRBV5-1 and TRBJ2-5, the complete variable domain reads KAGVTQTPRYLIKTRGQQVTLSCSPISGHRSVSWYQQTPGQGLQFLFEYFSETQRNKGNFPGRFSGRQFSNSRSEMNVSTLELGDSALYLCASSPVGPEETQYFGPGTRLLVL.

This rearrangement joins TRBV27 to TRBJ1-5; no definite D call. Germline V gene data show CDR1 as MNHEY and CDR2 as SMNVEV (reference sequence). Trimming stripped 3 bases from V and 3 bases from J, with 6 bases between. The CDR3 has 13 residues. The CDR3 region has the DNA TGTGCCAGCAGTTTCAATCCCAATCAGCCCCAGCATTTT. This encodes CASSFNPNQPQHF.

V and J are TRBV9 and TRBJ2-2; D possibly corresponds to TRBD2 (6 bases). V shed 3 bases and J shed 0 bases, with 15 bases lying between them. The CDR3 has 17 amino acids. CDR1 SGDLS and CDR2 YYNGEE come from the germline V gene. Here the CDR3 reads CASSEFGWGANTGELFF. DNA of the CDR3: TGTGCCAGCAGCGAGTTCGGATGGGGGGCGAACACCGGGGAGCTGTTTTTT.

The CDR3 loop is CASSLVSQETQYF. In nucleotides, the CDR3 is TGTGCCAGCAGCTTAGTTAGCCAAGAGACCCAGTACTTC. The rearrangement uses TRBV7-9 and TRBJ2-5, with D unresolved. The germline gives CDR1 SEHNR, CDR2 FQNEAQ (reference sequence). V lost 1 base to trimming and J lost 1 base, with 4 bases between them. This CDR3 comprises 13 residues.